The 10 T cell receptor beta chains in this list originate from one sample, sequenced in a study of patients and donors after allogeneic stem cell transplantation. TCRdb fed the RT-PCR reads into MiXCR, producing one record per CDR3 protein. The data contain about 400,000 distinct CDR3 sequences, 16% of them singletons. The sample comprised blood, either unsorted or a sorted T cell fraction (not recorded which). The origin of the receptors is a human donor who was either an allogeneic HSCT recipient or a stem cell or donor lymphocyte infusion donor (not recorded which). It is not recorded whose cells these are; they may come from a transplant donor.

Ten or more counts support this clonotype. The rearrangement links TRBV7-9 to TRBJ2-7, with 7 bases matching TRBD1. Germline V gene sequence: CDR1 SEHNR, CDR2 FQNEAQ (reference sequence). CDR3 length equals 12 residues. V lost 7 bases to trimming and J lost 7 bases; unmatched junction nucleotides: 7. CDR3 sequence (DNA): TGTGCCAGCAACCCCGGGACAGATGAGCAGTACTTC. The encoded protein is CASNPGTDEQYF.

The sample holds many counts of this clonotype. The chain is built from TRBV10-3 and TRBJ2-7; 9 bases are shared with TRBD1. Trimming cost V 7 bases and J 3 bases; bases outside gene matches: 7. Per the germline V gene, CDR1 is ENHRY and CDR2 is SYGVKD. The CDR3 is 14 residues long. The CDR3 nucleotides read TGTGCCATCAACCCGGACAGGGGAGGCTACGAGCAGTACTTC. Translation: CAINPDRGGYEQYF.

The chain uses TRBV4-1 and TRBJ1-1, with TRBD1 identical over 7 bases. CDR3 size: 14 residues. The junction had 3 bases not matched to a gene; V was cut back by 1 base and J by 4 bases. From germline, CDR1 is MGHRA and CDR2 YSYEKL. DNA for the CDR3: TGCGCCAGCAGCCAAGCGGGACAGAGCACTGAAGCTTTCTTT. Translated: CASSQAGQSTEAFF.

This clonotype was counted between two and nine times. DNA of the CDR3: TGTGCCAGCAGCCAAGAGCAGGCCTCTGAAGCTTTCTTT. Amino acid sequence: CASSQEQASEAFF. This chain links TRBV3-1 with TRBJ1-1; D remains ambiguous. V lost 0 bases and J lost 6, with 8 bases in between. Per the germline V gene, CDR1 is LGHDT and CDR2 is YNNKEL (reference sequence). The CDR3 is 13 amino acids.

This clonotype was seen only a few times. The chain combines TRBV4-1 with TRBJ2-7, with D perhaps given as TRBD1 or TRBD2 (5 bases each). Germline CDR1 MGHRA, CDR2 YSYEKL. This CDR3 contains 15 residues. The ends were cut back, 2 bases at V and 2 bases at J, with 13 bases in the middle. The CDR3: CASSQYGTPTYEQYF. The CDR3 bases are TGCGCCAGCAGCCAATACGGGACGCCGACCTACGAGCAGTACTTC.

The CDR3 spells CASSPSQGATYEQYF. The CDR3 DNA reads TGTGCCAGCAGCCCCTCGCAGGGGGCGACCTACGAGCAGTACTTC. The chain joins TRBV6-1 to TRBJ2-7; 8 nucleotides match TRBD1. V gave up 6 bases and J gave up 2 bases; unmatched junction bases: 9. CDR3 length equals 15 residues. Germline lookup yields CDR1 MNHNS and CDR2 SASEGT.

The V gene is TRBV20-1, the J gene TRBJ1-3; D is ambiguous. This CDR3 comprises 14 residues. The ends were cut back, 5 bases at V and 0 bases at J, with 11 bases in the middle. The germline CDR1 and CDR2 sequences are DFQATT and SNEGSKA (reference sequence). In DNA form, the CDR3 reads TGCAGTGCTCGCCCCATTAGCTCTGGAAACACCATATATTTT. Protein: CSARPISSGNTIYF.

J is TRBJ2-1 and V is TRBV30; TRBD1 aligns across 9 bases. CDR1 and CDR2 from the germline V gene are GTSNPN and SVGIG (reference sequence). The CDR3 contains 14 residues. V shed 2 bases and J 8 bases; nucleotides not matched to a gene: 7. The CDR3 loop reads CAWSTGTGWDEQFF. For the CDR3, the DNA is TGTGCCTGGAGTACCGGGACAGGGTGGGATGAGCAGTTCTTC.

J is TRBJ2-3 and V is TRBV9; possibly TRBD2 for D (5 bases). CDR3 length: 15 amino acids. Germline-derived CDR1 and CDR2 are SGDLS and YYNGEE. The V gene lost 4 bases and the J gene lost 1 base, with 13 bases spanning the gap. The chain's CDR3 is CASSPFWGGTDTQYF. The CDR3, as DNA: TGTGCCAGCAGCCCCTTTTGGGGAGGCACAGATACGCAGTATTTT.

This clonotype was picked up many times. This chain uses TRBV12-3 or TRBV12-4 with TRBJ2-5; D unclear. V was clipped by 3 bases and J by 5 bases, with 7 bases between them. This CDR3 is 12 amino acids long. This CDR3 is CASSFFTETQYF. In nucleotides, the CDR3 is TGTGCCAGCAGTTTTTTTACGGAGACCCAGTACTTC.